These 21 T cell receptor beta chains were all obtained from the same sample, sequenced in a study of a mutant IDH1 vaccine in newly diagnosed glioma. These receptors lack a known antigen. Time point noted: week 5, during vaccination. All doses held 300 ug of mutant IDH1 20-mer peptide, with topical imiquimod. The data were produced by immunoSEQ multiplex PCR, yet TCRdb's version contains in-frame clones alone and is incomplete. The sample lists roughly 54,000 clones, around 81% seen once, with approximately 3.6% in the top ten. This sample comprised PBMCs, obtained from a glioma patient whose treatment included an IDH1 peptide vaccine. These receptors all come from a young man with glioma.

The chain carries TRBV4-1 and TRBJ1-3; D call uncertain. This CDR3 comprises 16 residues. CDR1 and CDR2 (germline): MGHRA, YSYEKL. Trimming pared 0 bases from V and 0 bases from J, leaving 9 bases between. The CDR3 nucleotides are TGCGCCAGCAGCCAAGATCCTAGTTACTCTGGAAACACCATATATTTT. As protein: CASSQDPSYSGNTIYF.

The chain has TRBV7-8 and TRBJ1-5; possible D gene TRBD1, 5 bases. Between the trimmed V and J ends, which lost 1 base and 6 bases, there was a span of 10 bases. This CDR3 spans 14 amino acids. Germline V gene lookup returns CDR1 SGHVS and CDR2 FQNEAQ. CDR3 in amino acids: CASSLGQGGQPQHF. For the CDR3, the DNA is TGTGCCAGCAGCTTAGGTCAGGGCGGTCAGCCCCAGCATTTT.

The chain couples TRBV7-8 to TRBJ1-6; D unresolved. Germline V CDR1 and CDR2: SGHVS, FQNEAQ. V gave up 1 base and J gave up 0 bases, with 19 bases separating them. The CDR3 is 20 residues long. The CDR3 DNA is TGTGCCAGCAGCTTAGAATCGGCGGCGGGTCTTAGCTCCTATAATTCACCCCTCCACTTT. Translating gives CASSLESAAGLSSYNSPLHF.

V is TRBV6-4 and J is TRBJ2-2; D is ambiguous. The V gene's germline CDR1 is MRHNA and CDR2 SNTAGT. CDR3 length equals 15 residues. V was cut by 0 bases and J by 2 bases, with 7 bases left in between. In DNA, the CDR3 is TGTGCCAGCAGTGACTCGAACAGTAACACCGGGGAGCTGTTTTTT. Protein product: CASSDSNSNTGELFF.

J is TRBJ2-7 and V is TRBV19; the D gene is possibly TRBD2 (5 bases). Germline V gives CDR1 LNHDA, CDR2 SQIVND (reference sequence). The CDR3 has 14 residues. The V gene lost 5 bases and the J gene lost 2 bases, with 13 bases spanning the gap. The DNA of the CDR3 is TGTGCCAGTAGTCCCTTCGACGGGACCTACGAGCAGTACTTC. Amino acids: CASSPFDGTYEQYF.

The genes are TRBV27 and TRBJ2-7, with 8 bases identical to TRBD1. The CDR3 runs 14 residues. CDR1 is MNHEY and CDR2 is SMNVEV in the germline V gene (reference sequence). V shed 3 bases and J 2 bases; nucleotides not matched to a gene: 3. The CDR3 sequence is CASSFETGAYEQYF. The CDR3 DNA reads TGTGCCAGCAGTTTCGAGACAGGGGCCTACGAGCAGTACTTC.

This clone appeared a single time. The identical CDR3 is also encoded by other nucleotide sequences in the sample. V and J are TRBV9 and TRBJ2-2, with 8 positions matching TRBD1. Unmatched junction bases numbered 17, after V lost 3 bases and J lost 1 base. CDR3 length: 20 residues. Germline loops: CDR1 SGDLS, CDR2 YYNGEE. Here the CDR3 DNA reads TGTGCCAGCAGCGCCCCCTTGTACTTGACAGGGGTAGAGAACACCGGGGAGCTGTTTTTT. Its protein is CASSAPLYLTGVENTGELFF. The entire variable domain, with the rest obtained from reference TRBV9 and TRBJ2-2, is as follows: DSGVTQTPKHLITATGQRVTLRCSPRSGDLSVYWYQQSLDQGLQFLIQYYNGEERAKGNILERFSAQQFPDLHSELNLSSLELGDSALYFCASSAPLYLTGVENTGELFFGEGSRLTVL.

This chain connects TRBV19 to TRBJ2-6; 9 positions match TRBD1. The CDR3 has 18 amino acids. Germline V gene lookup returns CDR1 LNHDA and CDR2 SQIVND (reference sequence). V shed 3 bases and J 3 bases; nucleotides not matched to a gene: 9. The CDR3 spells CASSINGQGYVGANVLTF. In nucleotides, the CDR3 is TGTGCCAGTAGTATTAACGGACAGGGGTATGTTGGGGCCAACGTCCTGACTTTC.

A few counts support this clone. The J gene is TRBJ1-5, the V gene TRBV7-2; possibly TRBD1 for D (5 bases). Deletions cut 4 bases from V and 2 bases from J, with 12 bases between. This CDR3 has 15 residues. The V gene's germline CDR1 is SGHTA and CDR2 FQGNSA. DNA for the CDR3: TGTGCCAGCAGCTCCCCGGGGGGAGGCAATCAGCCCCAGCATTTT. The encoded protein is CASSSPGGGNQPQHF. The full variable domain, rest sourced from reference TRBV7-2 and TRBJ1-5, is GAGVSQSPSNKVTEKGKDVELRCDPISGHTALYWYRQSLGQGLEFLIYFQGNSAPDKSGLPSDRFSAERTGGSVSTLTIQRTQQEDSAVYLCASSSPGGGNQPQHFGDGTRLSIL.

V and J are TRBV5-5 and TRBJ1-5, with D perhaps matching TRBD1 (5 bases). The germline CDR1 and CDR2 sequences are SGHKS and YYEKEE (reference sequence). V was shortened by 0 bases and J by 7 bases, with 14 bases between the two germline ends. The CDR3 sequence is 15 residues long. CDR3 DNA: TGTGCCAGCAGCTTGGAACTACTTAGGGGACAGCCCCAGCATTTT. Its protein is CASSLELLRGQPQHF.

This CDR3 reads CASSPGQGYNEQFF. The CDR3 DNA reads TGTGCCAGCAGCCCCGGACAGGGCTACAATGAGCAGTTCTTC. The chain employs TRBV7-6 and TRBJ2-1, with 8 bases lining up with TRBD1. The length of the CDR3 is 14 residues. The ends lost 5 bases at V and 3 bases at J; junction bases unmatched: 3. Germline lookup yields CDR1 SGHVS and CDR2 FNYEAQ.

The V and J genes are TRBV15 and TRBJ1-5; possibly TRBD1 for D (5 bases). The length of the CDR3 is 16 residues. In germline, CDR1 is LNHNV, CDR2 YYDKDF (reference sequence). The V and J ends lost 5 bases and 2 bases respectively, with 16 bases between them. This CDR3 is CATSERTRRRNQPQHF. The CDR3 region has the DNA TGTGCCACCAGCGAACGGACAAGACGGCGCAATCAGCCCCAGCATTTT.

The chain recombines TRBV4-1 with TRBJ2-7; TRBD2 agrees at 7 bases. The CDR3 is 16 residues long. CDR1 and CDR2 (germline): MGHRA, YSYEKL. The V segment lost 2 bases and the J segment 1 base; nucleotides outside the gene matches: 8. CDR3 nucleotides: TGCGCCAGCAGCCAAACGACCGGGACTAATTCCTACGAGCAGTACTTC. This codes for CASSQTTGTNSYEQYF.

V gene TRBV6-4 combines with J gene TRBJ2-2; 12 bases line up with TRBD2. This CDR3 comprises 16 residues. The V gene's germline CDR1 is MRHNA and CDR2 SNTAGT. Trimming took 6 bases from V and 8 from J; bases not matched to a gene: 10. The CDR3 loop reads CASSAKPGLAGGELFF. CDR3 bases: TGTGCCAGCAGCGCCAAACCTGGACTAGCGGGGGGGGAGCTGTTTTTT.

The chain has TRBV7-8 and TRBJ2-1; no clear D. CDR3 length: 15 residues. V was shortened by 1 base and J by 5 bases, with 12 bases between the two germline ends. Germline V gene lookup returns CDR1 SGHVS and CDR2 FQNEAQ. This CDR3 is CASSLEPVVNNEQFF. The CDR3 bases are TGTGCCAGCAGCTTAGAGCCGGTCGTCAACAATGAGCAGTTCTTC.

This clone showed up just once. This sequence joins TRBV10-3 and TRBJ1-2, with 9 bases identical to TRBD1. In germline, CDR1 is ENHRY, CDR2 SYGVKD. V was clipped by 6 bases and J by 6 bases; unmatched bases: 5. This CDR3 is 13 amino acids long. For the CDR3, the DNA is TGTGCCATCAGCCCACAGGGGGCGAATGGCTACACCTTC. Translating it yields CAISPQGANGYTF.

This sequence joins TRBV13 and TRBJ2-3; a possible D gene is TRBD2 (6 bases). The V end lost 3 bases, the J end lost 4 bases, and 20 bases lay between the germline ends. Germline CDR1 reads PRHDT; CDR2 reads FYEKMQ (reference sequence). This CDR3 is 17 amino acids long. The CDR3 reads CASSFRGRGGAADTQYF. The CDR3 region has the DNA TGTGCCAGCAGCTTCCGTGGTCGAGGCGGGGCCGCAGATACGCAGTATTTT.

CDR3: CASSLNRDLGNEQFF. In DNA form, the CDR3 reads TGTGCCAGCAGCCTGAACAGGGACCTGGGGAATGAGCAGTTCTTC. The rearrangement links TRBV14 to TRBJ2-1, with a weak D call TRBD1 (6 bases). The ends were cut back, 4 bases at V and 7 bases at J, with 17 bases in the middle. Germline loops: CDR1 SGHDN, CDR2 FVKESK. The CDR3 covers 15 residues.

This sequence joins TRBV5-4 and TRBJ2-1; 7 bases line up with TRBD2. Trimming at V came to 3 bases and at J to 0 bases, leaving 9 bases not matched to a gene. Germline CDR1 is SGHNT and CDR2 is YYREEE (reference sequence). The CDR3 consists of 17 residues. CDR3 coding DNA: TGTGCCAGCAGCTCGAAACTAGCGACTTTCTCCTACAATGAGCAGTTCTTC. This sequence encodes CASSSKLATFSYNEQFF. Supplemented by reference TRBV5-4 and TRBJ2-1, the full variable domain reads ETGVTQSPTHLIKTRGQQVTLRCSSQSGHNTVSWYQQALGQGPQFIFQYYREEENGRGNFPPRFSGLQFPNYSSELNVNALELDDSALYLCASSSKLATFSYNEQFFGPGTRLTVL.

V gene TRBV14 combines with J gene TRBJ1-2; D perhaps matches TRBD1 (5 bases). The germline gives CDR1 SGHDN, CDR2 FVKESK. V lost 6 bases to trimming and J lost 6 bases, with 26 bases between them. This CDR3 region has 17 residues. CDR3 in amino acids: CASRPGQGLPGRDGYTF. The DNA of the CDR3 is TGTGCCAGCAGACCTGGGCAGGGTCTCCCTGGGCGAGATGGCTACACCTTC.

The chain links TRBV4-1 to TRBJ2-1; the D is unclear. Germline V gives CDR1 MGHRA, CDR2 YSYEKL. There are 13 residues in the CDR3. Between the trimmed V and J ends, which lost 1 base and 7 bases, there was a span of 8 bases. For the CDR3, the DNA is TGCGCCAGCAGCCAAGTAGGTGGAAATGAGCAGTTCTTC. It encodes CASSQVGGNEQFF.